This T cell receptor beta chain comes out of a study of blood T cell repertoires in COVID-19. Study background: Some COVID-19 samples were acute and others convalescent; all came from the United States, Italy and Spain. From T cells, B-cell-depleted T cells, or PBMCs came the material, which was cDNA or gDNA.

Original processing methods: Cell counts per sample came from amplifying reference gene primers. The table came from immunoSEQ multiplex PCR; TCRdb's copy has only in-frame clones and leaves some out. D and trimming come from the DNA, and the V and J calls and clone size come from that table. The repertoire includes just over 60,000 clones, roughly 80% of them detected once, and 15% to 20% sits in the top ten. Germline trimming cut 3 bases from V and 2 bases from J; bases unmatched to any gene: 7. This CDR3 has 16 residues. Germline V CDR1 and CDR2: MDHEN, SYDVKM. The sequenced sample consisted of peripheral blood. The V and J genes are TRBV28 and TRBJ2-7; TRBD1 agrees at 10 bases. This receptor was taken from a man aged 55 to 70 with acute or convalescent COVID-19. The DNA for the CDR3 is TGTGCCAGCAGTTTTTCGGGAGGACAGGGGGCCTACGAGCAGTACTTC. Translation: CASSFSGGQGAYEQYF.